Following are 26 T cell receptor beta chains from one sample sequenced in a study of tumor and adjacent non-tumor tissue in lung cancer. The library came from three nested PCR rounds adapted from ARM-PCR protocols. TCRdb re-called the multiplex PCR reads through MiXCR, storing one row per CDR3 protein. The sample has tens of thousands of distinct CDR3 sequences; roughly 57% are singletons. RNA was extracted from bulk tissue without any cell sorting. Distant lung tissue was collected more than 3 cm away from the tumor edge. Material for sequencing was distant non-tumor lung tissue. Receptor source: a man between 65 and 85 years old with non-small cell lung cancer.

Turning to this clonotype: Just one base apart from a much larger clone, this may be a read error. The CDR3 DNA sequence: TGTGCCAGCAGTTTTCCGAGGGTGGGAGAGACCCAGTACTTC. Its translation: CASSFPRVGETQYF. The V and J genes are TRBV12-3 or TRBV12-4 and TRBJ2-5; D is possibly TRBD2 (5 bases). CDR3 length equals 14 residues. The ends were cut back, 3 bases at V and 4 bases at J, with 12 bases in the middle.

This clonotype was recorded a few times. One end of the junction is discordant with germline, which a read error may explain. The CDR3 sequence is CASRCPGQGRGGTGAFF. For the CDR3, the DNA is TGTGCCAGCAGGTGTCCGGGACAGGGGAGAGGGGGCACTGGAGCTTTCTTT. The chain recombines TRBV6-5 with TRBJ1-1, with 10 bases aligning to TRBD1. The CDR3 length is 17 residues. Germline loops: CDR1 MNHEY, CDR2 SVGAGI.

A note on this clonotype: A single base separates this from a much larger clone, so it may be a read error. The chain has TRBV12-3 or TRBV12-4 and TRBJ2-2; 9 bases are a match to TRBD2. This CDR3 is built from 17 residues. DNA of the CDR3: TGTGCCTGCAGTCCATCTGCGGGGGGGGCAAACACCGGGGAGCTGTTTTTT. Amino acids: CACSPSAGGANTGELFF.

The gene calls are TRBV4-1 and TRBJ1-1, with 8 bases aligning to TRBD1. The V segment lost 7 bases and the J segment 6 bases; nucleotides outside the gene matches: 16. CDR1 is MGHRA, CDR2 YSYEKL, per germline. The CDR3 is 16 amino acids. The DNA for the CDR3 is TGCGCCAGCAACCGGGCCCTCGGACAGGGTCGGGCTGAAGCTTTCTTT. Protein: CASNRALGQGRAEAFF.

The chain recombines TRBV28 with TRBJ1-1; TRBD1 matches at 9 bases. Trimming cost V 10 bases and J 4 bases; bases outside gene matches: 16. CDR1 and CDR2 from the germline V gene are MDHEN and SYDVKM. The CDR3 sequence is 16 residues long. DNA for the CDR3: TGTGCCAACGGACAAGCACCGGGACAGGGCCCCACTGAAGCTTTCTTT. It yields the protein CANGQAPGQGPTEAFF.

Points on this clonotype: With a much larger clone just one base away, this may be a read error. This likely comes from a read error, as the CDR3 has no conserved phenylalanine or tryptophan at its end. The genes are TRBV20-1 and TRBJ2-1; 13 positions agree with TRBD2. Looked up from germline, CDR1 is DFQATT and CDR2 is SNEGSKA (reference sequence). V gave up 0 bases and J gave up 4 bases; unmatched junction bases: 3. This CDR3 contains 16 residues. The CDR3 loop is CSARDPLAGGYNEQFL. CDR3 in DNA: TGCAGTGCTAGAGATCCACTAGCGGGAGGGTACAATGAGCAGTTCTTA.

This clonotype turned up a few times. The CDR3 DNA is TGCGCCAGCAGCTCGCGGACAGGGAGGACAGATACGCAGTATTTT. Translation gives CASSSRTGRTDTQYF. The chain has TRBV5-1 and TRBJ2-3; 8 nucleotides match TRBD1. Trimming removed 3 bases from V and 3 bases from J; junction bases left unmatched: 6. CDR3 length: 15 amino acids. Germline V gene data show CDR1 as SGHRS and CDR2 as YFSETQ. The variable domain in full, completed from reference TRBV5-1 and TRBJ2-3, reads KAGVTQTPRYLIKTRGQQVTLSCSPISGHRSVSWYQQTPGQGLQFLFEYFSETQRNKGNFPGRFSGRQFSNSRSEMNVSTLELGDSALYLCASSSRTGRTDTQYFGPGTRLTVL.

A word on this clonotype: Possible read error: a much larger clone is one base away. The gene calls are TRBV5-6 and TRBJ1-6, with no clear D. The CDR3 loop spans 13 amino acids. Per germline, CDR1 SGHDT and CDR2 YYEEEE. The CDR3 nucleotides read TGTACCAGCAGCTTAAACAGCAATTCACCCCTCCACTTT. Its translation is CTSSLNSNSPLHF.

This clonotype was seen just once. The chain carries TRBV11-2 and TRBJ2-2, with D unresolved. Per the germline V gene, CDR1 is SGHAT and CDR2 is FQNNGV. V was clipped by 0 bases and J by 8 bases, with 16 bases between them. The CDR3 loop spans 16 amino acids. CDR3 sequence: CASSLDQQASAGELFF. Written as DNA, the CDR3 is TGTGCCAGCAGCTTAGATCAACAAGCCTCGGCAGGGGAGCTGTTTTTT.

This clonotype came up a few times. At one end, the junction sequence differs from germline, possibly due to a read error. The chain combines TRBV29-1 with TRBJ2-7; possibly TRBD1 for D (5 bases). Germline CDR1 SQVTM, CDR2 ANQGSEA. The length of the CDR3 is 12 residues. The CDR3 here is CSVELDTYEQCF. The CDR3 DNA is TGCAGCGTTGAGCTGGACACGTACGAGCAGTGCTTC.

J is TRBJ2-7 and V is TRBV20-1, with D perhaps TRBD2 (5 bases). Between the trimmed V and J ends, which lost 6 bases and 0 bases, there was a span of 12 bases. Germline V gene sequence: CDR1 DFQATT, CDR2 SNEGSKA (reference sequence). This CDR3 has 13 residues. The CDR3 loop reads CSAKDFNSYEQYF. CDR3 coding DNA: TGCAGTGCCAAGGACTTTAACTCCTACGAGCAGTACTTC.

About this clonotype itself: The conserved phenylalanine or tryptophan is not found at the CDR3 terminus, so this likely reflects a read error. The V gene is TRBV4-2, the J gene TRBJ2-3; either TRBD1 or TRBD2 may fit D (5 bases each). The V and J ends lost 0 bases and 3 bases respectively, with 10 bases between them. Per the germline V gene, CDR1 is LGHNA and CDR2 is YNFKEQ. The CDR3 has 15 amino acids. As DNA, the CDR3 is TGTGCCAGCAGCCAAGAGGGGCTAGCTACAGATACGCAGTATTTG. This gives the protein CASSQEGLATDTQYL.

This clonotype was seen a few times. At one end the junction does not follow the germline gene, possibly because of a read error. The gene calls are TRBV6-1 and TRBJ1-1; maybe TRBD1 (5 bases). Germline V gene data show CDR1 as MNHNS and CDR2 as SASEGT. The CDR3 spans 13 residues. CDR3 DNA: TGTGCCGGCAGTTTGACCGGGACGGCTGAAGCTTTCTTT. Translated: CAGSLTGTAEAFF.

About this clonotype itself: The CDR3 carries no conserved terminal phenylalanine or tryptophan, so it likely arises from a read error. V is TRBV7-8 and J is TRBJ1-5; D gene unclear. Germline V gene data show CDR1 as SGHVS and CDR2 as FQNEAQ. This CDR3 region has 14 residues. Deletions cut 5 bases from V and 4 bases from J, with 12 bases between. CDR3 bases: TGTGCCAGCAGCCCCCTCGGGGTGAATCAGCCCCAGCATCAT. It encodes CASSPLGVNQPQHH.

The chain joins TRBV6-2 or TRBV6-3 to TRBJ2-5; TRBD1 matches at 7 bases. Germline V gene sequence: CDR1 MNHEY, CDR2 SVGEGT. The V and J ends lost 6 bases and 5 bases, in that order; junction bases with no gene match: 21. The CDR3 runs 18 residues. Here the CDR3 reads CASSHDFKLRGPQETQYF. CDR3 in DNA: TGTGCCAGCAGCCATGACTTCAAACTAAGGGGGCCCCAGGAGACCCAGTACTTC.

Concerning this clonotype: The junction departs from germline at one end; a sequencing error may be responsible. This chain connects TRBV6-1 to TRBJ1-2, with no clear D. Per the germline V gene, CDR1 is MNHNS and CDR2 is SASEGT. The CDR3 is 15 amino acids. The CDR3 coding sequence is TGTACCAGCAGTACAACGGCCTCCTCTAACTATGGCTACACCTTC. Amino acid sequence: CTSSTTASSNYGYTF.

This clonotype was picked up many times. The chain employs TRBV29-1 and TRBJ2-2; D is tentatively TRBD1 or TRBD2 (5 bases each). The CDR3 is 12 residues long. Between the trimmed V and J ends, which lost 7 bases and 6 bases, there was a span of 12 bases. From germline, CDR1 is SQVTM and CDR2 ANQGSEA. The chain's CDR3 is CSAWGIAGELFF. Here the CDR3 DNA reads TGCAGCGCCTGGGGGATCGCCGGGGAGCTGTTTTTT.

As regards this clonotype: Given a much more abundant clone one base away, this may be a read error. The CDR3 sequence is CASSYSSVSGGGTYEQYF. In DNA form, the CDR3 reads TGTGCCAGCAGTTACTCGAGTGTAAGCGGAGGGGGGACCTACGAGCAGTACTTC. This chain connects TRBV6-2 or TRBV6-3 to TRBJ2-7; D may be TRBD1 or TRBD2 (6 bases each). Between the trimmed V and J ends, which lost 0 bases and 2 bases, there was a span of 20 bases. The CDR3 loop spans 18 amino acids. Germline-derived CDR1 and CDR2 are MNHEY and SVGEGT.

Concerning this clonotype: This clone may be a read error of a much larger clone one base away. This likely comes from a read error, as the CDR3 has no conserved phenylalanine or tryptophan at its end. The chain recombines TRBV5-6 with TRBJ2-1; D may correspond to TRBD1 or TRBD2 (5 bases each). Germline CDR1 SGHDT, CDR2 YYEEEE. Trimming left V 6 bases short and J 2 bases short, with 15 bases between. The CDR3 covers 15 residues. This CDR3 reads CASTLPQGPYNEQFL. CDR3 sequence (DNA): TGTGCCAGCACCCTCCCCCAGGGACCCTACAATGAGCAGTTCCTC.

In regard to this clonotype: The missing conserved phenylalanine or tryptophan at the end of this CDR3 makes a read error likely. Because the CDR3's place on the DNA is in doubt, the DNA is left out and the CDR3 is given as listed by TCRdb. The CDR3 here is CASSPWEGQETVL. The chain couples TRBV11-2 to TRBJ2-5; the D call in the table, TRBD2, was not verified against the DNA. The CDR3 region is 13 residues in length, termini included. Germline V gene data show CDR1 as SGHAT and CDR2 as FQNNGV.

This chain connects TRBV11-2 to TRBJ2-3; 12 bases are a match to TRBD2. With 5 bases clipped from V and 0 bases from J, the junction kept 9 bases outside the gene matches. The CDR3 totals 18 residues. Germline CDR1 is SGHAT and CDR2 is FQNNGV. CDR3 bases: TGTGCCAGCAGCCCTGGACTAGCGGGGCCCTTGAGCACAGATACGCAGTATTTT. Protein: CASSPGLAGPLSTDTQYF. The variable domain in full, with the rest retrieved from reference TRBV11-2 and TRBJ2-3, is EAGVAQSPRYKIIEKRQSVAFWCNPISGHATLYWYQQILGQGPKLLIQFQNNGVVDDSQLPKDRFSAERLKGVDSTLKIQPAKLEDSAVYLCASSPGLAGPLSTDTQYFGPGTRLTVL.

The genes are TRBV4-1 and TRBJ2-7; a possible D gene is TRBD2 (5 bases). CDR1 is MGHRA and CDR2 is YSYEKL in the germline V gene. The CDR3 extends over 16 amino acids. Trimming removed 0 bases at V and 7 bases at J, with 19 bases between. This CDR3 reads CASSQDPGQDDYEQYF. The CDR3, as DNA: TGCGCCAGCAGCCAAGACCCCGGGCAAGATGACTATGAGCAGTACTTC.

On this clonotype: An end of the junction differs from the germline gene, which may be a read error. V gene TRBV12-3 or TRBV12-4 combines with J gene TRBJ2-2; 14 nucleotides align to TRBD2. The CDR3 loop spans 17 amino acids. The CDR3 DNA follows: TGTACCAGCAGAAGGACTAGCGGGGGGCTAAACACCGAGGAGTTGTTTTTT. Translation gives CTSRRTSGGLNTEELFF.

A single count supports this clonotype. The junction departs from germline at one end; a sequencing error may be responsible. The chain joins TRBV5-6 to TRBJ2-3; D call uncertain. Per germline, CDR1 SGHDT and CDR2 YYEEEE. The CDR3 length is 13 residues. In nucleotides, the CDR3 is TGTGCCAGCAGCTTGGACGGAGCAGATATGCAGTATTTT. Protein sequence: CASSLDGADMQYF.

This chain connects TRBV12-3 or TRBV12-4 to TRBJ2-7; 8 bases match TRBD2. The CDR3 is 16 amino acids. With V trimmed by 5 bases and J by 2 bases, 11 bases remained unmatched. Written as DNA, the CDR3 is TGTGCCAGCAGTCGGGGGGGAGGCGGGGGAGCCTACGAGCAGTACTTC. Amino acid sequence: CASSRGGGGGAYEQYF.

Notes on this clonotype: It may be a read error: a sequence one base away is much more abundant. The chain joins TRBV19 to TRBJ2-7; D assignment may be TRBD1 or TRBD2 (6 bases each). The CDR3 covers 13 residues. Germline CDR1 reads LNHDA; CDR2 reads SQIVND (reference sequence). Written as DNA, the CDR3 is TGTTCCAGTAGTCGGGGGCCCGAGTACGAGCAGTACTTC. Translating it yields CSSSRGPEYEQYF.